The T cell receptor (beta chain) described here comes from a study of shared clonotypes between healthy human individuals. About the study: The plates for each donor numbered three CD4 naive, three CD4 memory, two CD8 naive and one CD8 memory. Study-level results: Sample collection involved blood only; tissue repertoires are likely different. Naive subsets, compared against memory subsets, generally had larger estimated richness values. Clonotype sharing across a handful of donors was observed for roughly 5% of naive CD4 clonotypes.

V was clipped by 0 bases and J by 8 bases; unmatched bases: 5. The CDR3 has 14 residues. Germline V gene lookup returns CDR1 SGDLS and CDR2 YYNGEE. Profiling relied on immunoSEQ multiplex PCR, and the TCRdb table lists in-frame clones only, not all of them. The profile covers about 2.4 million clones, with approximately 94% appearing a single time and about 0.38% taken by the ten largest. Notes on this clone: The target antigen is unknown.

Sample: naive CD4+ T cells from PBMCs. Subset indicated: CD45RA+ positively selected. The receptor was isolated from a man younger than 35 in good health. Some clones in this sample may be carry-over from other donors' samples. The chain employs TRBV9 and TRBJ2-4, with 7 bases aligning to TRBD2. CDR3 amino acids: CASSVVSRGDIQYF. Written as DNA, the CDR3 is TGTGCCAGCAGCGTAGTGTCCCGGGGGGACATTCAGTACTTC.